A selection of T cell receptor beta chains follows, all from one sample in a study of shared clonotypes between healthy human individuals. The method was immunoSEQ multiplex PCR; TCRdb's version includes in-frame clones alone and lacks a portion of them. The repertoire includes millions of clones, about 95% of them detected once, and 1% to 1.3% sits in the top ten. Sequencing was carried out using naive CD8+ T cells sorted from blood. These receptors originate from a man aged 18 to 35 in good health. CDR3s include the opening cysteine and the closing phenylalanine or tryptophan. D genes are given only for firm matches. Size values are once, few and many counts, or a class for expanded clones, and some rows have none.

- TRBJ2-3 - TRBV10-3 TGTGCCATCAGTGCGGGGTACGGAACTGCTCAAGATACGCAGTATTTT CAISAGYGTAQDTQYF
- TRBJ1-2 - TRBV10-3 TGTGCCCTTCGCGGAGGGGACTATGGCTACACCTTC CALRGGDYGYTF
TRBD1 TRBJ2-7 - TRBV7-9 TGTGCCAGCAGCTCTCCGGGACAGTGGGGCTACGAGCAGTACTTC CASSSPGQWGYEQYF
TRBD1 TRBJ2-7 - TRBV5-1 TGCGCCAGCAGCTCCGGGACAGGGGGCGTCCCGGTCTACGAGCAGTACTTC CASSSGTGGVPVYEQYF
TRBD2 TRBJ2-7 - TRBV13 TGTGCCAGCAGCCCGCGGACTAGCGGGAGAATCCCTCACGAGCAGTACTTC CASSPRTSGRIPHEQYF
- TRBJ2-3 - TRBV14 TGTGCCAGCAGCCAAGCAGATACGCAGTATTTT CASSQADTQYF
TRBD2 TRBJ2-1 - TRBV27 TGTGCCAGCAGTTTATACCAACTAGCGGGGAGCTCCTACAATGAGCAGTTCTTC CASSLYQLAGSSYNEQFF
- TRBJ2-5 once TRBV6-5 TGTGCCAGCAGTGAAGGGGAGACCCAGTACTTC CASSEGETQYF
TRBD1 TRBJ1-2 few TRBV5-1 TGCGCCAGCAGCCTAGCCGGGACAGCAACGAGCTATGGCTACACCTTC CASSLAGTATSYGYTF
TRBD1 TRBJ2-5 - TRBV5-1 TGCGCCAGCAGCTTACCAGGGGGCGCGGGGGAGACCCAGTACTTC CASSLPGGAGETQYF
TRBD2 TRBJ2-1 - TRBV6-5 TGTGCCAGCAGTTATGGGACGGGAGGACTTTACAATGAGCAGTTCTTC CASSYGTGGLYNEQFF
- TRBJ2-1 - TRBV19 TGTGCCAGTAGTATGCGACTAGTTTATGGTGAGCAGTTCTTC CASSMRLVYGEQFF
- TRBJ2-3 - TRBV11-2 TGTGCCAGCAGCTCCTTCGTGGTCACAGATACGCAGTATTTT CASSSFVVTDTQYF